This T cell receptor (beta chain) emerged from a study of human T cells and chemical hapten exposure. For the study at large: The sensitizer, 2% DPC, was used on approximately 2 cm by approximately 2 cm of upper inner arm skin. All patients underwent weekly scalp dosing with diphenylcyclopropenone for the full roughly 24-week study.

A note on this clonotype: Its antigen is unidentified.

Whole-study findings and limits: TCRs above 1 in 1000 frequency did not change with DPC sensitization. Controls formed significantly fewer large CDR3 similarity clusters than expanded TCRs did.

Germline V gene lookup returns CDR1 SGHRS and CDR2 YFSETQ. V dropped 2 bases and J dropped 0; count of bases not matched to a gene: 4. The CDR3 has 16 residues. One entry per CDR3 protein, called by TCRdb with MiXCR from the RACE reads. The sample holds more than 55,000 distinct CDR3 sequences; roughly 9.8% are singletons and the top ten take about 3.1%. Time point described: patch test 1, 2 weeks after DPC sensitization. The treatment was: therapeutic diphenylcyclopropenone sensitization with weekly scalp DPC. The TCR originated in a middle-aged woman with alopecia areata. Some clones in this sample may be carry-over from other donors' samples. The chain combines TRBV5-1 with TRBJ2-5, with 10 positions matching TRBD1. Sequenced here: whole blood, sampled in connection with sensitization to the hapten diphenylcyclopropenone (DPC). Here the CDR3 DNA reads TGCGCCAGCAGCTTAACGGGACAGGGGCACCAAGAGACCCAGTACTTC. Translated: CASSLTGQGHQETQYF.